Listed below are T cell receptor beta chains from one sample, sequenced in a study of T cells after somatic rescue of genetic block. Some clones are missing from TCRdb's copy, which holds only in-frame ones; the method was immunoSEQ multiplex PCR. This sample has 110,000 or so clones; about nine tenths occur once, and the top ten carry approximately 1.5%. Sequencing used peripheral blood mononuclear cells (PBMCs). These receptors all come from a woman aged 18-30 years. Each CDR3 is given with its conserved first and last residue. D genes are given only for firm matches. Size is stated for part of the rows, as once, few or many counts, or as a class when the clone is expanded.

D,V,size,CDR3
.,TRBV5-1,.,CASSFPGRYTEAFF
TRBD1,TRBV15,.,CATSRPDRISEKLFF
.,TRBV5-1,.,CASSSSPGISYEQYF
.,TRBV5-1,.,CASSGRVGTEAFF
TRBD1,TRBV6-1,.,CASSGEGTGSEKLFF
TRBD1,TRBV5-1,.,CASSPGTGVSQPQHF
.,TRBV7-2,.,CASSQPGGSETQYF
TRBD2,TRBV25-1,.,CASSDGGGKNIQYF
.,TRBV2,.,CASSLEGGNEQFF
TRBD1,TRBV9,.,CASSAGDSSYEQYF
.,TRBV5-4,.,CASSSRFSAHYATNEKLFF
TRBD1,TRBV19,.,CASSIRQGLHYNEQFF
.,TRBV10-3,.,CAITETRKGTDTQYF
TRBD2,TRBV7-6,.,CASSSLAGGRGDEQFF
.,TRBV4-2,.,CASSQDQMGGTGAFF
.,TRBV2,.,CASRFDRPNQPQHF
TRBD1,TRBV7-2,.,CASSLDRGGEQYF
TRBD1,TRBV19,.,CASSLKSGQGAYGYTF
.,TRBV23-1,.,CASSQSQVPYEQYF
TRBD1,TRBV7-9,.,CASSRTRDRGHGNTEAFF
.,TRBV18,once,CASSPPEGQNNEKLFF
TRBD1,TRBV28,.,CASSTGGGDYSPLHF
TRBD2,TRBV27,.,CASSSLAGGPDTQYF
TRBD1,TRBV28,.,CASSSPGQGAGEQYF
TRBD1,TRBV9,.,CASSVAPDRNNSPLHF
TRBD1,TRBV19,.,CASSIGGTGYQETQYF
TRBD2,TRBV13,.,CASSLRGGLEQFF
TRBD1,TRBV11-2,.,CASSLGWGQFQSYEQYF
.,TRBV6-5,.,CASSPLRLSGNTIYF
.,TRBV7-9,.,CASSSDEKLFF
.,TRBV30,.,CAWMGTVTSNEKLFF
TRBD1,TRBV11-2,once,CASSSPAPGGGGYTF
.,TRBV9,.,CASSLVGGRTRYNEQFF
.,TRBV5-1,.,CASSLLGELFF
.,TRBV27,.,CASSRPAGASRVPQYF
TRBD2,TRBV18,.,CASSSSGGAGNEQFF
.,TRBV29-1,.,CSVEERDYEQYF
.,TRBV6-6,.,CASSYGDTQYF
TRBD2,TRBV6-1,.,CASTVAGSSYEQYF
.,TRBV28,.,CASSPWEPQHF
.,TRBV7-9,.,CASSTWGEGAEAFF
TRBD2,TRBV7-3,.,CASSAGASYNEQFF
.,TRBV15,.,CATSRDSTLGNTIYF
.,TRBV19,.,CASRVGSIRSGEKLFF
.,TRBV27,.,CASSSRVPDRYNEQFF
.,TRBV5-8,.,CASSLVQHEAFF
.,TRBV20-1,.,CSARAGETQYF
.,TRBV9,.,CASSPTARTGNEQFF
TRBD1,TRBV13,.,CASSTRDGQVDRNQPQHF
.,TRBV7-2,.,CASSWTIQETQYF
.,TRBV5-4,.,CASSTPTDTEAFF
.,TRBV7-9,.,CASSLKGYNEQFF
TRBD1,TRBV28,.,CASSPGGTGAETQYF
.,TRBV27,.,CASSLRGGNYGVTF
TRBD1,TRBV5-1,.,CASSPRTGDYSTDTQYF